These T cell receptor beta chains were read from a single sample in a study of CD8+ T cells in alopecia areata. The method was immunoSEQ multiplex PCR; TCRdb's version includes in-frame clones alone and lacks a portion of them. The sample carries a few hundred thousand clones, roughly two fifths recorded once. The starting material was CD4+ T cells sorted from blood, obtained around week 36, from a patient treated with tofacitinib. The receptors were sampled from a human donor with alopecia areata. Both conserved end residues are part of each CDR3. The order of the fields is V gene, CDR3 length, J gene, CDR3 protein.

TRBV6-5	12	TRBJ1-2	CASSISQGANTF
TRBV10-3	13	TRBJ1-2	CAISAEPNYGYTF
TRBV27	14	TRBJ2-3	CASSLDRLVDTQYF
TRBV7-9	12	TRBJ1-1	CASSLEDRIAFF
TRBV10-1	14	TRBJ2-5	CASSEGGTMETQYF
TRBV7-3	11	TRBJ2-3	CASSLTDTQYF
TRBV2	14	TRBJ2-1	CASGGTPSYNEQFF
TRBV7-9	16	TRBJ1-4	CASSPAGTGTNEKLFF
TRBV2	17	TRBJ2-5	CASQRIGSERGLETQYF
TRBV29-1	11	TRBJ1-1	CSARSSTEVFF
TRBV10-3	16	TRBJ2-1	CAISAPGLAGDNEQFF
TRBV2	12	TRBJ1-3	CASQTGGDTIYF
TRBV2	12	TRBJ2-3	CASVRATGTQYF
TRBV7-2	12	TRBJ2-4	CASSWGRDIQYF
TRBV29-1	12	TRBJ1-1	CSVGQLNTEAFF
TRBV10-3	12	TRBJ2-1	CAISVRGDEQFF
TRBV13	13	TRBJ1-2	CASSLGGYYGYTF
TRBV18	15	TRBJ2-7	CASSPGRGDLYEQYF
TRBV29-1	12	TRBJ1-1	CSVIQGRAGAFF
TRBV6-5	13	TRBJ2-7	CASKVPGGYEQYF
TRBV29-1	13	TRBJ2-3	CSVVLPGTDTQYF
TRBV7-3	15	TRBJ1-3	CASSLSSSMGNTIYF
TRBV7-8	15	TRBJ2-5	CASTPPGTLQETQYF
TRBV7-2	15	TRBJ2-3	CASSLSASSTDTQYF
TRBV7-9	13	TRBJ2-5	CASSLRGQETQYF
TRBV19	16	TRBJ2-1	CASGRAGVLTFNEQFF
TRBV30	14	TRBJ2-5	CAWGTGGYEETQYF
TRBV10-3	13	TRBJ1-2	CAISESWRDGYTF
TRBV29-1	17	TRBJ2-3	CSVEGLAGGPGTDTQYF
TRBV5-1	13	TRBJ2-7	CASSRGFAGEQYF
TRBV15	16	TRBJ2-7	CATSRDGPDGAYEQYF